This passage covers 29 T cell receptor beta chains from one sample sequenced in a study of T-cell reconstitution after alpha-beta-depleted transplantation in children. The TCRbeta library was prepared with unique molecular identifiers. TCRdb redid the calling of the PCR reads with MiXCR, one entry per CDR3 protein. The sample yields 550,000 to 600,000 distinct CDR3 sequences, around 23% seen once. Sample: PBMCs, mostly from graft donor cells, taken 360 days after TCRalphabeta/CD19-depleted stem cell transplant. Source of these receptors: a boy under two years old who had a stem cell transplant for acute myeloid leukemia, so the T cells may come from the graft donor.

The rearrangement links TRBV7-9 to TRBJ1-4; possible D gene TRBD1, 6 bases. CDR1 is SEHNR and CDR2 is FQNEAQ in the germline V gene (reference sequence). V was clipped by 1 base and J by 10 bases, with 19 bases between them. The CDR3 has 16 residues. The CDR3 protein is CASSLEGTLATGKLFF. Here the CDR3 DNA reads TGTGCCAGCAGCTTAGAAGGGACACTCGCGACGGGAAAACTGTTTTTT.

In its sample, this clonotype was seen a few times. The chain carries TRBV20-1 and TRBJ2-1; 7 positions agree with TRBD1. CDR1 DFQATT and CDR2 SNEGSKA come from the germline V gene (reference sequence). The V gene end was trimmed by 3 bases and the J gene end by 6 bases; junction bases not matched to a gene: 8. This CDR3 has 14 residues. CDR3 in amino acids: CSASSGTALNEQFF. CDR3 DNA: TGCAGTGCTAGTTCCGGGACAGCTCTCAATGAGCAGTTCTTC.

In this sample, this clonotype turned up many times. CDR3 amino acids: CSARSRLQGAGNTIYF. The CDR3, as DNA: TGCAGTGCTAGATCTCGCCTCCAGGGGGCCGGAAACACCATATATTTT. This rearrangement joins TRBV20-1 to TRBJ1-3; 8 nucleotides line up with TRBD1. This CDR3 comprises 16 residues. V lost 2 bases, J lost 4 bases, and 10 bases stayed unmatched. Germline CDR1 and CDR2: DFQATT and SNEGSKA (reference sequence).

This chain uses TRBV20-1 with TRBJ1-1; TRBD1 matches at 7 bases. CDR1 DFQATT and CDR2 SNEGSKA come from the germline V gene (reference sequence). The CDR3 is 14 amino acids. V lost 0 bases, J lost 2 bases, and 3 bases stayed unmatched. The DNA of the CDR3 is TGCAGTGCTAGAGATGGGACAGCTAACACTGAAGCTTTCTTT. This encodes CSARDGTANTEAFF.

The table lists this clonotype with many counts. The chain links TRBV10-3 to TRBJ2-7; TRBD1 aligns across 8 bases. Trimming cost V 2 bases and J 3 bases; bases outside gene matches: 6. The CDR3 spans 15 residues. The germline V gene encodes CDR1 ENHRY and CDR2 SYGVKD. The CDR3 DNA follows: TGTGCCATCAGTGAGGGTGGGACAGGCAACTACGAGCAGTACTTC. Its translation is CAISEGGTGNYEQYF.

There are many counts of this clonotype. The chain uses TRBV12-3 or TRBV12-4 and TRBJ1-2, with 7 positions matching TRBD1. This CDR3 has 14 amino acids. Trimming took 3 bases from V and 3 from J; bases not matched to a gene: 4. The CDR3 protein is CASSLAGQYYGYTF. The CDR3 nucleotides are TGTGCCAGCAGTTTGGCGGGACAGTACTATGGCTACACCTTC.

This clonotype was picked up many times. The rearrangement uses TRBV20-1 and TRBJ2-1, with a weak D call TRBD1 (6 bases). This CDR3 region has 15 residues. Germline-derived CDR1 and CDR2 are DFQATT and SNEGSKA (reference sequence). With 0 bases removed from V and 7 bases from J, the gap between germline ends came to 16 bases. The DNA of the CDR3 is TGCAGTGCTAGAGAGTCCCGAACAGGGCGTAATGAGCAGTTCTTC. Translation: CSARESRTGRNEQFF.

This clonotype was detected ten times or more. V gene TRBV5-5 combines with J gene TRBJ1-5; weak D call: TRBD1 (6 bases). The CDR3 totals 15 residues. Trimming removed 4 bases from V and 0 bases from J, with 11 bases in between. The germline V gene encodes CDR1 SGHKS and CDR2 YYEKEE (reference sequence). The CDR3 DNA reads TGTGCCAGCAGCCCCGGACAGTATAGCAATCAGCCCCAGCATTTT. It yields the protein CASSPGQYSNQPQHF.

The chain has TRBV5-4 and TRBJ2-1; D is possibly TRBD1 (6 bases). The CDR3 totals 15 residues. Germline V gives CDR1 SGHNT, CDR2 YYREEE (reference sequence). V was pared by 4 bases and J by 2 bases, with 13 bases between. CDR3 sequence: CASSPTGTTYNEQFF. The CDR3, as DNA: TGTGCCAGCAGCCCAACAGGGACGACCTACAATGAGCAGTTCTTC.

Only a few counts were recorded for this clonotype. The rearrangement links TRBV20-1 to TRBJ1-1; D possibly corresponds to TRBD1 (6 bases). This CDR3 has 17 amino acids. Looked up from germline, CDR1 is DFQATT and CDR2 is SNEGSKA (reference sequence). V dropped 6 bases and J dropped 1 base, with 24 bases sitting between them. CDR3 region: CSAPNVRIGGANTEAFF. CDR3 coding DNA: TGCAGTGCCCCAAATGTGCGGATAGGGGGGGCGAACACTGAAGCTTTCTTT.

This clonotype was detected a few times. CDR3 nucleotide sequence: TGCGCCAGCAGCCAGATTAGGCTAGCGGTCTACAATGAGCAGTTCTTC. Its protein is CASSQIRLAVYNEQFF. V and J are TRBV5-1 and TRBJ2-1, with 7 bases that match TRBD2. Per the germline V gene, CDR1 is SGHRS and CDR2 is YFSETQ. With V trimmed by 4 bases and J by 3 bases, 10 bases remained unmatched. The CDR3 is made up of 16 amino acids.

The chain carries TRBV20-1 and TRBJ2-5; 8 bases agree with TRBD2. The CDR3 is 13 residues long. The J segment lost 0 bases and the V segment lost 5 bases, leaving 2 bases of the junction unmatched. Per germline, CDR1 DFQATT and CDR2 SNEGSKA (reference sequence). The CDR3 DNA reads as TGCAGTGCTCTTAGCGGGGACCAAGAGACCCAGTACTTC. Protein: CSALSGDQETQYF.

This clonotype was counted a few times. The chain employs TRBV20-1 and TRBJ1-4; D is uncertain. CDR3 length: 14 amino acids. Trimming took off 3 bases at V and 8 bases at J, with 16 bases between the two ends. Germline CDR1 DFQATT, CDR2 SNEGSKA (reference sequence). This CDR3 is CSASKTMFSEKLFF. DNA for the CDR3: TGCAGTGCTAGCAAGACTATGTTCTCGGAAAAACTGTTTTTT.

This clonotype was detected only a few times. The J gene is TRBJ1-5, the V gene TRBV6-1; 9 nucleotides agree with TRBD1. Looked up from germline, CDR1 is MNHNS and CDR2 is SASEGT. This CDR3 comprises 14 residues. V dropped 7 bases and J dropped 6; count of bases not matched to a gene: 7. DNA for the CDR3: TGTGCCAGCACCCCCGGGACAGGGCTTCAGCCCCAGCATTTT. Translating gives CASTPGTGLQPQHF.

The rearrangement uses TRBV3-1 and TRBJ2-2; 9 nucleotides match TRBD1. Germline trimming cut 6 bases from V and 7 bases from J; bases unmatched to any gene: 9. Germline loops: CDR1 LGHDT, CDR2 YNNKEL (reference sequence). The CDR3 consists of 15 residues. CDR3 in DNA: TGTGCCAGCAGAGAAACAGGGGGCAGGAACGGGGAGCTGTTTTTT. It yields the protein CASRETGGRNGELFF.

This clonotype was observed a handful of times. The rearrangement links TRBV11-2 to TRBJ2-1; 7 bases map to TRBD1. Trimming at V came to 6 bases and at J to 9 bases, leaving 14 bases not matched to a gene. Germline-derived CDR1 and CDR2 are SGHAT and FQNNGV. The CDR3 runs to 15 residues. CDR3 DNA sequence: TGTGCCAGCAGTTCTAGACAGGGACCTTCGGGTGAGCAGTTCTTC. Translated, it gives CASSSRQGPSGEQFF.

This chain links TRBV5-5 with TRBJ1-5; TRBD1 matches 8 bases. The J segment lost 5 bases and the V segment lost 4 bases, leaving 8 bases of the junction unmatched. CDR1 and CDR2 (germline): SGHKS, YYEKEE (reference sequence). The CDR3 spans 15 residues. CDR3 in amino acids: CASSAGTGRDQPQHF. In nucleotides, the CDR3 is TGTGCCAGCAGCGCCGGGACAGGTCGGGATCAGCCCCAGCATTTT.

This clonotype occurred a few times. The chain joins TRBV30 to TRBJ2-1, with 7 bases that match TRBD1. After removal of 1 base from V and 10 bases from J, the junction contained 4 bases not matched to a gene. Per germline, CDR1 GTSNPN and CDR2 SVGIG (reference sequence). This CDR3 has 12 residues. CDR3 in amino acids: CAWSASDREQFF. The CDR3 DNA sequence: TGTGCCTGGAGTGCCTCGGACAGGGAGCAGTTCTTC.

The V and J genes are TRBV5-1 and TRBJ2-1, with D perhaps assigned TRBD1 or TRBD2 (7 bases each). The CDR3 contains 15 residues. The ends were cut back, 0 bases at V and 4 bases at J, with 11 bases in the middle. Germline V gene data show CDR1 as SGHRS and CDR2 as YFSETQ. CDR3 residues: CASSLEAGQYNEQFF. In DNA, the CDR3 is TGCGCCAGCAGCTTGGAAGCGGGACAGTACAATGAGCAGTTCTTC.

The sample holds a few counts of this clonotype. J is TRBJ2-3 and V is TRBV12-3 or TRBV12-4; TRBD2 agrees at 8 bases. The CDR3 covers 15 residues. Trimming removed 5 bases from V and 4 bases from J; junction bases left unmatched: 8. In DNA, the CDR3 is TGTGCCAGCAGTATCGGGGGGGGAGACGCAGATACGCAGTATTTT. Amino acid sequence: CASSIGGGDADTQYF.

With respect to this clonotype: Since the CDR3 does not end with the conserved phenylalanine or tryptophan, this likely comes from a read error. The CDR3 DNA is TGTGCCAGCAGCTTAGGTGCAGGGGGGATATGGGGCACTGAAGCTTTCGTT. Translated: CASSLGAGGIWGTEAFV. The chain uses TRBV7-9 and TRBJ1-1; 7 bases line up with TRBD1. Germline loops: CDR1 SEHNR, CDR2 FQNEAQ (reference sequence). The CDR3 consists of 17 residues. V dropped 1 base and J dropped 4; count of bases not matched to a gene: 12.

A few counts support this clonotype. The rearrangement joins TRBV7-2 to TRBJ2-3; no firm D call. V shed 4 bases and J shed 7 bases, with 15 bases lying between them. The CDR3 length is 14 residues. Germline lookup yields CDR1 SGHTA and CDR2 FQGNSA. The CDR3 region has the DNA TGTGCCAGCAGCTCGCCGGGCCCCGAACATACGCAGTATTTT. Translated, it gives CASSSPGPEHTQYF.

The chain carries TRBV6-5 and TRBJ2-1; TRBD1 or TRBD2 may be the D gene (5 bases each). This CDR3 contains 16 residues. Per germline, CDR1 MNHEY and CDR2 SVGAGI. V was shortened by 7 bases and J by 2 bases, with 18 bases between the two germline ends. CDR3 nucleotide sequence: TGTGCCAGCAATTTAAGAGGGGCGATCCCCTACAATGAGCAGTTCTTC. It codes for CASNLRGAIPYNEQFF.

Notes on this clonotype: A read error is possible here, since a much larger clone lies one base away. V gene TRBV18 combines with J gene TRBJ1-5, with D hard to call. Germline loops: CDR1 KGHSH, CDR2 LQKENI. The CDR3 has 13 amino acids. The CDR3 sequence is CASPPSGDQPQHF. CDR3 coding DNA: TGTGCCAGCCCACCATCAGGTGATCAGCCCCAGCATTTT.

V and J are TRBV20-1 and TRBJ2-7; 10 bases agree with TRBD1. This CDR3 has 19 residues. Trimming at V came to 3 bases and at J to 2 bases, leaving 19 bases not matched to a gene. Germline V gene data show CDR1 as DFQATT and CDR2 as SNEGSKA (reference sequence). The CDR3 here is CSASILGQGTGGPTYEQYF. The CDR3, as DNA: TGCAGTGCTAGTATTTTGGGACAGGGGACCGGGGGCCCAACCTACGAGCAGTACTTC.

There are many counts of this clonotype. The CDR3 coding sequence is TGTGCCAGCAGTTTAGCCACAGGGATTACCGGGGAGCTGTTTTTT. Protein product: CASSLATGITGELFF. The chain links TRBV12-3 or TRBV12-4 to TRBJ2-2, with D possibly matching TRBD1 (6 bases). The ends were cut back, 0 bases at V and 5 bases at J, with 10 bases in the middle. The CDR3 extends over 15 amino acids.

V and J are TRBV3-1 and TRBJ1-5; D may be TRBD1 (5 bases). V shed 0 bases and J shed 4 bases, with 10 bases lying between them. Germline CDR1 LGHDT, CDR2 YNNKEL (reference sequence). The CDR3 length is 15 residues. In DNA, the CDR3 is TGTGCCAGCAGCCAAGATGTGACAGAGAATCAGCCCCAGCATTTT. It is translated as CASSQDVTENQPQHF.

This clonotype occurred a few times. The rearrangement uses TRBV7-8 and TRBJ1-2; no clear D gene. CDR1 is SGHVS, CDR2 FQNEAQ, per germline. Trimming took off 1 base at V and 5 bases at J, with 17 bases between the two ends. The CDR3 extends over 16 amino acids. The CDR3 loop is CASSLVVVSGPYGYTF. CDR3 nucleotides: TGTGCCAGCAGCTTAGTAGTGGTCAGCGGACCATATGGCTACACCTTC. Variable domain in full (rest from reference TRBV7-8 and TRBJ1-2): GAGVSQSPRYKVAKRGQDVALRCDPISGHVSLFWYQQALGQGPEFLTYFQNEAQLDKSGLPSDRFFAERPEGSVSTLKIQRTQQEDSAVYLCASSLVVVSGPYGYTFGSGTRLTVV.

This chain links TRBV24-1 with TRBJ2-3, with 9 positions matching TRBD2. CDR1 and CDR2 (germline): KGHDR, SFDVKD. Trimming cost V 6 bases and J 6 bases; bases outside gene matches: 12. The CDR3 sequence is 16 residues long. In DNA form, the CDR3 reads TGTGCCACCAGTCCCGGACTAGCGCTCGGGATCGATACGCAGTATTTT. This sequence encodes CATSPGLALGIDTQYF.